The 31 T cell receptor beta chains in this list originate from one sample, sequenced in a study of graft-versus-host responses after intestinal transplantation. The protocol was immunoSEQ multiplex PCR, while the TCRdb copy is restricted to in-frame clones and leaves out a portion. The sample has more than 60,000 clones, about 90% seen once. These receptors are not linked to any known antigen. The specimen was unstimulated CD8+ T cells sorted from spleen or lymph node cells, collected before intestinal transplant. The receptors derive from a human donor who received an intestinal transplant.

V usage is TRBV19 and J usage is TRBJ1-2; D perhaps matches TRBD1 (6 bases). The V gene lost 2 bases and the J gene lost 3 bases, with 10 bases spanning the gap. The CDR3 is made up of 14 amino acids. Germline CDR1 is LNHDA and CDR2 is SQIVND (reference sequence). DNA for the CDR3: TGTGCCAGTAGTATACAGGACAGCTACTATGGCTACACCTTC. As protein: CASSIQDSYYGYTF.

This clone appeared a single time. This sequence joins TRBV11-2 and TRBJ2-5; possible D gene TRBD2, 5 bases. V lost 5 bases and J lost 4, with 8 bases in between. This CDR3 region has 12 residues. Germline CDR1 and CDR2: SGHAT and FQNNGV. In DNA form, the CDR3 reads TGTGCCAGCAGCCCCGGACTAGAGACCCAGTACTTC. Translation gives CASSPGLETQYF.

Only one count was recorded for this clone. The chain combines TRBV6-4 with TRBJ2-2, with 7 positions matching TRBD1. The CDR3 contains 15 residues. V was pared by 8 bases and J by 4 bases, with 10 bases of the junction left unmatched. Germline lookup yields CDR1 MRHNA and CDR2 SNTAGT. The CDR3 protein is CASRPGTAITGELFF. The CDR3 DNA is TGTGCCAGCCGTCCGGGGACAGCTATCACCGGGGAGCTGTTTTTT.

The chain uses TRBV4-1 and TRBJ2-1; 10 nucleotides match TRBD2. After removal of 1 base from V and 3 bases from J, the junction contained 0 bases not matched to a gene. This CDR3 spans 15 amino acids. Germline V gene data show CDR1 as MGHRA and CDR2 as YSYEKL. The CDR3, as DNA: TGCGCCAGCAGCCAAGTAGCGGGGGGCTACAATGAGCAGTTCTTC. Its protein is CASSQVAGGYNEQFF.

J is TRBJ2-7 and V is TRBV6-5, with a tentative D call TRBD2 (5 bases). Germline V gives CDR1 MNHEY, CDR2 SVGAGI. V lost 6 bases to trimming and J lost 3 bases, with 12 bases between them. CDR3 size: 13 residues. The CDR3 sequence is CASSPAEGYEQYF. The CDR3 nucleotides are TGTGCCAGCAGCCCCGCTGAGGGCTACGAGCAGTACTTC.

The chain employs TRBV10-3 and TRBJ2-1; D call uncertain. Germline V gene lookup returns CDR1 ENHRY and CDR2 SYGVKD. Trimming removed 0 bases at V and 2 bases at J, with 17 bases between. This CDR3 is 18 amino acids long. In DNA, the CDR3 is TGTGCCATCAGTGAGTCGGGTCCCGAGGTTCCCCCCTACAATGAGCAGTTCTTC. It translates to CAISESGPEVPPYNEQFF.

The chain carries TRBV7-8 and TRBJ2-1; 9 bases fit TRBD2. Per the germline V gene, CDR1 is SGHVS and CDR2 is FQNEAQ. With V trimmed by 7 bases and J by 8 bases, 12 bases remained unmatched. CDR3 length: 15 residues. The CDR3 sequence is CASTQAGGRVDEQFF. As DNA, the CDR3 is TGTGCCAGCACCCAAGCGGGGGGCCGAGTGGATGAGCAGTTCTTC.

The chain uses TRBV11-2 and TRBJ2-7, with TRBD2 as a possible D gene (6 bases). V was pared by 5 bases and J by 2 bases, with 13 bases between. Germline V gives CDR1 SGHAT, CDR2 FQNNGV. The CDR3 covers 14 residues. The CDR3 sequence is CASSLAGWAYEQYF. As DNA, the CDR3 is TGTGCCAGCAGCCTTGCGGGGTGGGCCTACGAGCAGTACTTC.

The gene calls are TRBV6-5 and TRBJ2-1; TRBD2 matches at 10 bases. Germline V gene data show CDR1 as MNHEY and CDR2 as SVGAGI. The J segment lost 10 bases and the V segment lost 5 bases, leaving 5 bases of the junction unmatched. This CDR3 has 13 amino acids. The CDR3 protein is CASSRTSGAEQFF. CDR3 DNA: TGTGCCAGCAGTCGGACTAGCGGCGCGGAGCAGTTCTTC.

V usage is TRBV19 and J usage is TRBJ2-7, with D possibly TRBD2 on 5 matching bases. The V end lost 5 bases, the J end lost 7 bases, and 15 bases lay between the germline ends. The CDR3 runs to 13 residues. The germline V gene has CDR1 LNHDA and CDR2 SQIVND (reference sequence). The CDR3 DNA reads TGTGCCAGTAGTTTGGGGAGTACGCGGGAGCAGTACTTC. It codes for CASSLGSTREQYF.

This clone was seen a single time. The chain is built from TRBV29-1 and TRBJ2-1; D possibly corresponds to TRBD2 (7 bases). CDR1 is SQVTM and CDR2 is ANQGSEA in the germline V gene. V lost 6 bases and J lost 9, with 21 bases in between. The CDR3 loop spans 14 amino acids. DNA of the CDR3: TGCAGCGTCCACGCGGGGGCTAGTCATGCTGAGCAGTTCTTC. Its protein product is CSVHAGASHAEQFF.

The V and J genes are TRBV6-1 and TRBJ2-3; a weak D match, TRBD2 (6 bases). Trimming took off 8 bases at V and 2 bases at J, with 11 bases between the two ends. Germline lookup yields CDR1 MNHNS and CDR2 SASEGT. This CDR3 comprises 13 residues. As DNA, the CDR3 is TGTGCCAGCCTCGGGGGACCCACAGATACGCAGTATTTT. Protein sequence: CASLGGPTDTQYF.

The V call is TRBV6-5, the J call TRBJ1-1, with 8 bases that match TRBD1. Trimming removed 0 bases from V and 11 bases from J; junction bases left unmatched: 14. The CDR3 totals 16 residues. Germline CDR1 is MNHEY and CDR2 is SVGAGI. This chain's CDR3 is CASSYSGSRGQKGAFF. The CDR3 nucleotides are TGTGCCAGCAGTTACTCAGGTTCCAGGGGGCAAAAGGGTGCTTTCTTT.

V is TRBV11-2 and J is TRBJ2-7; D is uncertain. CDR3 size: 14 residues. The V and J ends lost 5 bases and 2 bases respectively, with 13 bases between them. CDR1 is SGHAT and CDR2 is FQNNGV in the germline V gene. The CDR3 nucleotides read TGTGCCAGCAGCACCGCCCCAGGCCCCTACGAGCAGTACTTC. This sequence encodes CASSTAPGPYEQYF.

The CDR3 region has the DNA TGTGCCAGTAGTATAGATGGCACACCGACGGGGTCGGGAGGTGGGCAGTACTTC. Translating it yields CASSIDGTPTGSGGGQYF. The chain couples TRBV19 to TRBJ2-7; 7 nucleotides agree with TRBD2. Germline V CDR1 and CDR2: LNHDA, SQIVND (reference sequence). The CDR3 length is 18 residues. With V trimmed by 0 bases and J by 9 bases, 20 bases remained unmatched.

The rearrangement uses TRBV10-1 and TRBJ1-1; unclear D gene. Germline assignment: CDR1 WNHNN and CDR2 SYGVQD (reference sequence). This CDR3 contains 14 residues. V was clipped by 3 bases and J by 7 bases, with 15 bases between them. This CDR3 is CASSDDRGSDEAFF. The CDR3 DNA is TGCGCCAGCAGTGATGATCGTGGCAGCGATGAAGCTTTCTTT.

V and J are TRBV6-1 and TRBJ1-1; D is uncertain. The CDR3 has 15 residues. Deletions cut 4 bases from V and 0 bases from J, with 12 bases between. CDR1 is MNHNS and CDR2 is SASEGT in the germline V gene. The DNA for the CDR3 is TGTGCCAGCAGTGCTGGGCTCATCATGAACACTGAAGCTTTCTTT. This encodes CASSAGLIMNTEAFF.

The chain links TRBV11-2 to TRBJ2-7; D perhaps matches TRBD1 (6 bases). V was pared by 1 base and J by 3 bases, with 13 bases between. Germline loops: CDR1 SGHAT, CDR2 FQNNGV. The CDR3 is 15 residues long. CDR3 DNA sequence: TGTGCCAGCAGCTTAGGGGGGCTCATATACTACGAGCAGTACTTC. Translation: CASSLGGLIYYEQYF. The whole variable domain, remainder taken from reference TRBV11-2 and TRBJ2-7, is EAGVAQSPRYKIIEKRQSVAFWCNPISGHATLYWYQQILGQGPKLLIQFQNNGVVDDSQLPKDRFSAERLKGVDSTLKIQPAKLEDSAVYLCASSLGGLIYYEQYFGPGTRLTVT.

The genes are TRBV9 and TRBJ1-6; D is ambiguous. Between the trimmed V and J ends, which lost 1 base and 0 bases, there was a span of 17 bases. CDR1 SGDLS and CDR2 YYNGEE come from the germline V gene. The CDR3 loop spans 19 amino acids. The CDR3 nucleotides are TGTGCCAGCAGCGTATTTGAGGCGTTCGAGAGCTCCTATAATTCACCCCTCCACTTT. Translation gives CASSVFEAFESSYNSPLHF.

This sequence joins TRBV4-1 and TRBJ2-1; D remains unclear. Germline V gene lookup returns CDR1 MGHRA and CDR2 YSYEKL. The CDR3 has 15 amino acids. The ends were cut back, 0 bases at V and 0 bases at J, with 6 bases in the middle. As DNA, the CDR3 is TGCGCCAGCAGCCAAGACCGGAGCTCCTACAATGAGCAGTTCTTC. Its translation: CASSQDRSSYNEQFF.

The chain links TRBV4-1 to TRBJ1-2, with D hard to call. Germline assignment: CDR1 MGHRA and CDR2 YSYEKL. Trimming took off 4 bases at V and 1 base at J, with 16 bases between the two ends. The CDR3 loop spans 16 amino acids. The CDR3 is CASSLRADPDNYGYTF. In DNA form, the CDR3 reads TGCGCCAGCAGCCTCCGAGCGGACCCAGATAACTATGGCTACACCTTC.

V usage is TRBV4-1 and J usage is TRBJ2-3, with 7 bases fitting TRBD1. Germline values: CDR1 MGHRA, CDR2 YSYEKL. This CDR3 spans 17 amino acids. V trimming: 2 bases; J trimming: 2 bases; junction bases outside the gene matches: 10. The CDR3 coding sequence is TGCGCCAGCAGCCAACAAGGCCCAGGGGGATACACAGATACGCAGTATTTT. Encoded protein: CASSQQGPGGYTDTQYF.

The rearrangement links TRBV4-1 to TRBJ1-2; TRBD1 matches at 7 bases. The V gene's germline CDR1 is MGHRA and CDR2 YSYEKL. The CDR3 consists of 14 residues. Losses at the gene ends were 4 bases for V and 3 bases for J; bases not matched to a gene: 5. CDR3 coding DNA: TGCGCCAGCAGCCCCCGGACAGGTGACTATGGCTACACCTTC. It codes for CASSPRTGDYGYTF.

This clone was counted once. V and J are TRBV19 and TRBJ1-1, with D unresolved. The length of the CDR3 is 12 residues. V was clipped by 5 bases and J by 6 bases, with 10 bases between them. Germline CDR1 and CDR2: LNHDA and SQIVND (reference sequence). In DNA form, the CDR3 reads TGTGCCAGTAGTCCCCACACCGCTGAAGCTTTCTTT. It is translated as CASSPHTAEAFF.

This clone was counted a single time. J is TRBJ2-1 and V is TRBV9; 10 bases map to TRBD2. Germline V CDR1 and CDR2: SGDLS, YYNGEE. V trimming: 4 bases; J trimming: 8 bases; junction bases outside the gene matches: 12. The CDR3 has 16 amino acids. CDR3 amino acids: CASSKPSGGPGDEQFF. The CDR3 region has the DNA TGTGCCAGCAGCAAGCCTAGCGGGGGCCCGGGGGATGAGCAGTTCTTC.

This chain connects TRBV7-2 to TRBJ1-3; no clear D. CDR3 length: 16 amino acids. CDR1 SGHTA and CDR2 FQGNSA come from the germline V gene. Trimming took off 1 base at V and 0 bases at J, with 10 bases between the two ends. The CDR3 sequence: CASSLGPSNSGNTIYF. In DNA, the CDR3 is TGTGCCAGCAGCTTAGGGCCGTCGAACTCTGGAAACACCATATATTTT.

This rearrangement joins TRBV5-4 to TRBJ1-6, with 8 bases identical to TRBD1. The germline gives CDR1 SGHNT, CDR2 YYREEE (reference sequence). J lost 7 bases, V lost 4 bases, and 7 bases had no gene match. The CDR3 extends over 15 amino acids. CDR3 coding DNA: TGTGCCAGCAGCACCTGGACAGGGCCGAATTCACCCCTCCACTTT. Translation gives CASSTWTGPNSPLHF. Combining the CDR3 with reference TRBV5-4 and TRBJ1-6 gives the whole variable domain ETGVTQSPTHLIKTRGQQVTLRCSSQSGHNTVSWYQQALGQGPQFIFQYYREEENGRGNFPPRFSGLQFPNYSSELNVNALELDDSALYLCASSTWTGPNSPLHFGNGTRLTVT.

This chain links TRBV7-2 with TRBJ2-7, with 10 bases matching TRBD2. J was trimmed by 3 bases and V by 1 base; bases with no gene match: 6. The CDR3 is 16 amino acids. Germline V gene sequence: CDR1 SGHTA, CDR2 FQGNSA. The CDR3, as DNA: TGTGCCAGCAGCTTAGATCGGTCTAGCGGGAGCTACGAGCAGTACTTC. Protein: CASSLDRSSGSYEQYF.

The chain carries TRBV2 and TRBJ2-1; D is uncertain. Trimming left V 8 bases short and J 6 bases short, with 8 bases between. This CDR3 comprises 11 residues. From germline, CDR1 is SNHLY and CDR2 FYNNEI. Here the CDR3 reads CASGQANEQFF. The CDR3 DNA follows: TGTGCCAGCGGGCAGGCCAATGAGCAGTTCTTC.

The chain links TRBV7-8 to TRBJ1-4; 10 bases fit TRBD1. Germline V CDR1 and CDR2: SGHVS, FQNEAQ. The CDR3 spans 14 residues. V was pared by 4 bases and J by 4 bases, with 0 bases of the junction left unmatched. The CDR3: CASSWTGGNEKLFF. CDR3 nucleotides: TGTGCCAGCAGCTGGACAGGGGGTAATGAAAAACTGTTTTTT.

V gene TRBV6-1 combines with J gene TRBJ2-7; D unclear. Between the trimmed V and J ends, which lost 3 bases and 0 bases, there was a span of 6 bases. The CDR3 contains 13 residues. From germline, CDR1 is MNHNS and CDR2 SASEGT. Written as DNA, the CDR3 is TGTGCCAGCAGTGATTTCGGCTCCTACGAGCAGTACTTC. Encoded protein: CASSDFGSYEQYF.